The clone carrying this TCR beta chain was seen only once. Antigen unknown. This sample was taken from a study of T-cell memory formation after mild COVID-19. The CDR3 extends over 14 amino acids. With 1 base removed from V and 0 bases from J, the gap between germline ends came to 7 bases. The germline V gene has CDR1 SGHKS and CDR2 YYEKEE (reference sequence). In TCRdb, the 5' RACE reads were re-called with MiXCR into one record per CDR3 protein. The sample shows 210,000 or so distinct CDR3 sequences, around 20% of them seen only once. Study-wide points: Whether second-wave clones peaking at day 37 were SARS-CoV-2 specific went unconfirmed. CD4/CD8 balance held among clones contracting day 15 to 85, and later expanders leaned CD4+.

The rearrangement joins TRBV5-5 to TRBJ2-5; no firm D call. The sequenced sample was PBMCs or a T cell subset sorted from them (not recorded which). The receptor was derived from an adult woman who had mild COVID-19 (a few samples of this study predate the infection). Cell type and time point are not known. This CDR3 reads CASSLWQDQETQYF. Written as DNA, the CDR3 is TGTGCCAGCAGCTTGTGGCAGGACCAAGAGACCCAGTACTTC.